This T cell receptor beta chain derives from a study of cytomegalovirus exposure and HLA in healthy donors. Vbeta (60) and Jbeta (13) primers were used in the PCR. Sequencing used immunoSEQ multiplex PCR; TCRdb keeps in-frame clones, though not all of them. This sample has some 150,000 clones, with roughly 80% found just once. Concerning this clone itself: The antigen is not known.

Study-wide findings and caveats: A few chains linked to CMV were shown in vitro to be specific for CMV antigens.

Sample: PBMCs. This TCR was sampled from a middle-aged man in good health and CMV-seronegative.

The chain's CDR3 is CASSWGEPYEQYF. CDR3 DNA sequence: TGTGCCAGCAGTTGGGGGGAGCCCTACGAGCAGTACTTC. The V and J genes are TRBV27 and TRBJ2-7; the D gene is possibly TRBD2 (6 bases). Trimming removed 4 bases from V and 2 bases from J, with 9 bases in between. CDR3 length: 13 residues. Germline V gene lookup returns CDR1 MNHEY and CDR2 SMNVEV (reference sequence).